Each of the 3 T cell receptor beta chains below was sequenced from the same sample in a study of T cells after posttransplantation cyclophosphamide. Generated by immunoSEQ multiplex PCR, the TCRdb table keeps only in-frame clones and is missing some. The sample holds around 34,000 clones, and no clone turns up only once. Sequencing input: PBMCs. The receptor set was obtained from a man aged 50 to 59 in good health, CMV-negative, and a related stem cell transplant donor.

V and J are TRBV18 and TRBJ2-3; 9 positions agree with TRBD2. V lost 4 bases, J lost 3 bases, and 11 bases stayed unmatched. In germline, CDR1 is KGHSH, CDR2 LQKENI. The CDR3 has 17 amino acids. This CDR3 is CASSRFKASGVTDTQYF. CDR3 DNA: TGTGCCAGCTCACGATTTAAGGCTAGCGGGGTGACAGATACGCAGTATTTT.

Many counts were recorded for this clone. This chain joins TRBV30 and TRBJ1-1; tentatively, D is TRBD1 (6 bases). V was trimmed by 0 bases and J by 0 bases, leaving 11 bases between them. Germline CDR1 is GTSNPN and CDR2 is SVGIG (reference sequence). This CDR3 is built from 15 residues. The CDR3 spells CAWSVLNRVNTEAFF. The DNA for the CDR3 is TGTGCCTGGAGTGTGTTGAACAGGGTGAACACTGAAGCTTTCTTT. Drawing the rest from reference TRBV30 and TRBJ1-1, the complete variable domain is SQTIHQWPATLVQPVGSPLSLECTVEGTSNPNLYWYRQAAGRGLQLLFYSVGIGQISSEVPQNLSASRPQDRQFILSSKKLLLSDSGFYLCAWSVLNRVNTEAFFGQGTRLTVV.

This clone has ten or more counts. The CDR3 sequence is CASSRNERTDTQYF. CDR3 sequence (DNA): TGTGCCAGCAGCCGTAACGAGCGCACAGATACGCAGTATTTT. The rearrangement links TRBV7-9 to TRBJ2-3; the D is unclear. Trimming took off 5 bases at V and 1 base at J, with 10 bases between the two ends. The CDR3 loop spans 14 amino acids. The V gene's germline CDR1 is SEHNR and CDR2 FQNEAQ (reference sequence).